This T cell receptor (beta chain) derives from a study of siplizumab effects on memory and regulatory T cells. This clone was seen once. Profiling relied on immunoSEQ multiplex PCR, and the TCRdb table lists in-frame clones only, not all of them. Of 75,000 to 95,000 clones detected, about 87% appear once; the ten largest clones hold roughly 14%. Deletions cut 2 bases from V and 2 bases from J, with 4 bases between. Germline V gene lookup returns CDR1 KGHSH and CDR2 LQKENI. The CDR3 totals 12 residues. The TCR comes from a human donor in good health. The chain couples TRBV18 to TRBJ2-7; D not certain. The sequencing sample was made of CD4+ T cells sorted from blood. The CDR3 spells CASSPGAYEQYF. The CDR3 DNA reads TGTGCCAGCTCACCAGGGGCCTACGAGCAGTACTTC.